What follows are 17 T cell receptor beta chains derived from one specimen sequenced in a study of human T cells and chemical hapten exposure. TCRdb analysed the 5' RACE reads with MiXCR anew, one entry per CDR3 protein. The sample yields some 150,000 distinct CDR3 sequences, around 4.4% seen once. The template was total RNA from unfractionated whole blood. These receptors were obtained from a female donor in good health.

This clonotype was detected a few times. The chain links TRBV29-1 to TRBJ1-1, with a tentative D call TRBD1 (5 bases). V gave up 7 bases and J gave up 1 base, with 16 bases separating them. Germline V gene data show CDR1 as SQVTM and CDR2 as ANQGSEA. There are 14 residues in the CDR3. The CDR3 sequence: CSAGTIGRNTEAFF. CDR3 nucleotides: TGCAGCGCCGGGACCATAGGAAGGAACACTGAAGCTTTCTTT.

This clonotype was recorded many times. The rearrangement joins TRBV6-5 to TRBJ1-1; no firm D call. The CDR3 totals 15 residues. CDR1 is MNHEY and CDR2 is SVGAGI in the germline V gene. With 5 bases removed from V and 2 bases from J, the gap between germline ends came to 15 bases. CDR3 sequence: CASSGKIYPNTEAFF. The CDR3 nucleotides are TGTGCCAGCAGTGGGAAAATATACCCAAACACTGAAGCTTTCTTT.

This clonotype was seen ten or more times. The chain couples TRBV4-1 to TRBJ2-1; maybe TRBD2 (5 bases). V was clipped by 1 base and J by 0 bases, with 7 bases between them. Germline-derived CDR1 and CDR2 are MGHRA and YSYEKL. The CDR3 loop spans 15 amino acids. CDR3 residues: CASSQVGSSYNEQFF. The CDR3 coding sequence is TGCGCCAGCAGCCAAGTGGGGAGCTCCTACAATGAGCAGTTCTTC.

This clonotype has at least ten counts. The chain combines TRBV2 with TRBJ2-1; the match to TRBD1 covers 10 bases. The CDR3 has 15 residues. The germline V gene has CDR1 SNHLY and CDR2 FYNNEI. V dropped 6 bases and J dropped 4; count of bases not matched to a gene: 6. CDR3 protein: CASRGGTGDYNEQFF. The CDR3 nucleotides are TGTGCCAGCAGGGGCGGGACAGGGGATTACAATGAGCAGTTCTTC.

This clonotype was detected many times. The chain couples TRBV6-1 to TRBJ1-6; D is undetermined. This CDR3 contains 13 residues. Per the germline V gene, CDR1 is MNHNS and CDR2 is SASEGT. The V gene lost 2 bases and the J gene lost 3 bases, with 2 bases spanning the gap. CDR3 protein: CASSEHYNSPLHF. CDR3 in DNA: TGTGCCAGCAGTGAACACTATAATTCACCCCTCCACTTT.

This clonotype was recorded at least ten times. V is TRBV20-1 and J is TRBJ1-3; D unclear. CDR1 and CDR2 (germline): DFQATT, SNEGSKA (reference sequence). The CDR3 contains 14 residues. Between the trimmed V and J ends, which lost 0 bases and 0 bases, there was a span of 6 bases. For the CDR3, the DNA is TGCAGTGCTAGAGATTCGGGCTCTGGAAACACCATATATTTT. Amino acids: CSARDSGSGNTIYF.

This clonotype showed up many times. The chain recombines TRBV18 with TRBJ2-7; TRBD1 agrees at 10 bases. V lost 3 bases to trimming and J lost 6 bases; unmatched junction nucleotides: 14. CDR3 length: 17 amino acids. Per germline, CDR1 KGHSH and CDR2 LQKENI. The CDR3 DNA follows: TGTGCCAGCTCACCGACCAGGGACAGGGGACGTATGGGCGAGCAGTACTTC. Translating gives CASSPTRDRGRMGEQYF.

This clonotype was observed many times. The genes are TRBV5-1 and TRBJ2-1; 11 bases fit TRBD2. The germline V gene has CDR1 SGHRS and CDR2 YFSETQ. The trim removed 2 bases at V and 3 bases at J, leaving 7 bases unmatched. This CDR3 has 17 amino acids. The CDR3 coding sequence is TGCGCCAGCAGCTTTATAGCGGGGGGGTCGGGCTACAATGAGCAGTTCTTC. This codes for CASSFIAGGSGYNEQFF.

In this sample, this clonotype turned up many times. The CDR3 DNA sequence: TGTGCCAGCAGTTCAACAGGGCCCAATGAGCAGTTCTTC. Amino acid sequence: CASSSTGPNEQFF. This chain connects TRBV12-3 or TRBV12-4 to TRBJ2-1; weak D call: TRBD1 (6 bases). V was trimmed by 4 bases and J by 6 bases, leaving 10 bases between them. This CDR3 is 13 amino acids long.

This clonotype was seen a handful of times. A single base separates this from a much larger clone, so it may be a read error. This chain joins TRBV10-3 and TRBJ1-2, with TRBD1 as a possible D gene (5 bases). V was clipped by 0 bases and J by 8 bases, with 13 bases between them. CDR1 is ENHRY and CDR2 is SYGVKD in the germline V gene. This CDR3 is 14 amino acids long. In nucleotides, the CDR3 is TGTGCCATCAGTGAGTCGAGTTCGGGGCAAGGCTACACCTTC. Its protein is CAISESSSGQGYTF.

This clonotype was counted ten times or more. This chain joins TRBV30 and TRBJ1-4; D is perhaps TRBD1 (5 bases). Germline V gene lookup returns CDR1 GTSNPN and CDR2 SVGIG (reference sequence). The CDR3 has 15 residues. Deletions cut 6 bases from V and 6 bases from J, with 20 bases between. The CDR3 here is CACSPGQSAYEKLFF. The CDR3 DNA sequence: TGTGCCTGCTCCCCGGGGCAGTCGGCCTATGAAAAACTGTTTTTT. Variable domain in full (rest from reference TRBV30 and TRBJ1-4): SQTIHQWPATLVQPVGSPLSLECTVEGTSNPNLYWYRQAAGRGLQLLFYSVGIGQISSEVPQNLSASRPQDRQFILSSKKLLLSDSGFYLCACSPGQSAYEKLFFGSGTQLSVL.

This clonotype was detected many times. V gene TRBV12-3 or TRBV12-4 combines with J gene TRBJ1-3; D ambiguous. CDR3 size: 12 residues. V was trimmed by 2 bases and J by 4 bases, leaving 3 bases between them. In DNA, the CDR3 is TGTGCCAGCAGTTTAAGGGGAAACACCATATATTTT. It codes for CASSLRGNTIYF.

This sequence joins TRBV2 and TRBJ1-5; D not resolved. The assigned J gene may be wrong: the sequence end matches TRBJ2-3 better. This CDR3 contains 12 residues. CDR1 SNHLY and CDR2 FYNNEI come from the germline V gene. CDR3 bases: TGTGCCAGCAGTTTTCAAGGTCAGCCCCAGTATTTT. Its translation: CASSFQGQPQYF.

The chain couples TRBV3-1 to TRBJ1-6; unclear D gene. CDR1 is LGHDT and CDR2 is YNNKEL in the germline V gene (reference sequence). The CDR3 is 16 residues long. V lost 2 bases, J lost 0 bases, and 8 bases lay in between. CDR3 DNA sequence: TGTGCCAGCAGCCAAATGGGGAGCTCCTATAATTCACCCCTCCACTTT. Residues: CASSQMGSSYNSPLHF.

This clonotype was detected ten times or more. This chain links TRBV29-1 with TRBJ1-3; tentatively, D is TRBD1 (6 bases). The V and J ends lost 8 bases and 4 bases respectively, with 15 bases between them. This CDR3 has 13 residues. Germline V lookup: CDR1 SQVTM, CDR2 ANQGSEA. The CDR3 sequence is CSPTGDKGNTIYF. The CDR3 DNA reads as TGCAGCCCGACAGGAGACAAGGGAAACACCATATATTTT.

There are many counts of this clonotype. V and J are TRBV27 and TRBJ1-2; D not certain. V was cut by 2 bases and J by 4 bases, with 11 bases left in between. The CDR3 runs 14 residues. CDR1 is MNHEY and CDR2 is SMNVEV in the germline V gene (reference sequence). CDR3 nucleotides: TGTGCCAGCAGTTTACGGAGGGAAAGCTATGGCTACACCTTC. It encodes CASSLRRESYGYTF.

The table lists this clonotype with a count of one. This may be a read error, as it is one base from a much larger clone. The chain is built from TRBV28 and TRBJ2-7; perhaps TRBD1 as D (6 bases). The CDR3 totals 15 residues. Germline CDR1 is MDHEN and CDR2 is SYDVKM. CDR3 region: CAGSQTGTPTYEQYF. DNA of the CDR3: TGTGCCGGCAGCCAAACCGGGACACCCACCTACGAGCAGTACTTC.